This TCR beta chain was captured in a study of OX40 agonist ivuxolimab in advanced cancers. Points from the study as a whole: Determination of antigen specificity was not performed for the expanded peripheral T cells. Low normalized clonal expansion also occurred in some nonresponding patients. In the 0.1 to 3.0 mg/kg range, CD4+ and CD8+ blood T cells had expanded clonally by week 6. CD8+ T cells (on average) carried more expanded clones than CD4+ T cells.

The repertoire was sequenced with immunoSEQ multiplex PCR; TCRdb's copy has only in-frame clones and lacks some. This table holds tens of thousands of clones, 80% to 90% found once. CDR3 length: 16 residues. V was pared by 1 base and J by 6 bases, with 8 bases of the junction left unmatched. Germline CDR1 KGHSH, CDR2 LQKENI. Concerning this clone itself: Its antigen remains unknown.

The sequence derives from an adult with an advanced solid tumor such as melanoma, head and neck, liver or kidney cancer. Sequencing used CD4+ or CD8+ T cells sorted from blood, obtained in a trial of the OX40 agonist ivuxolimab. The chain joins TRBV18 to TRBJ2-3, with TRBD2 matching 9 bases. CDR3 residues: CASSPRLAETRDTQYF. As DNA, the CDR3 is TGTGCCAGCTCACCACGACTAGCGGAGACTCGGGATACGCAGTATTTT.